The subject of this entry is one T cell receptor beta chain. Under the authors' procedure: Reference gene primers were amplified, and this amplification served to estimate nucleated cell counts. Clones were read by immunoSEQ multiplex PCR, and TCRdb kept only the in-frame ones, dropping some. D and trimming were read from the DNA, whereas the V and J calls and clone size are those reported in that table. The sample lists approximately 150,000 clones, 65% to 90% occurring once. V was clipped by 4 bases and J by 2 bases; unmatched bases: 6. This CDR3 is built from 16 residues. CDR1 is KGHDR, CDR2 SFDVKD, per germline. This specimen belongs to a study of blood T cell repertoires in COVID-19. Study information: The study drew acute and convalescent COVID-19 samples from the United States, Italy and Spain. T cells, B-cell-depleted T cells, or PBMCs supplied cDNA or gDNA.

Specimen: peripheral blood. V gene TRBV24-1 combines with J gene TRBJ2-3, with 9 bases identical to TRBD1. The clonotype comes from a human donor in a cohort sampled during active COVID-19. CDR3 region: CATSDRDRDATDTQYF. The DNA for the CDR3 is TGTGCCACCAGTGACCGGGACAGGGACGCCACAGATACGCAGTATTTT.